The T cell receptor beta chain described here comes from a study of CD8 T cells in Susac syndrome. Study summary: Active disease was present in roughly 6 of the sequenced Susac syndrome patients, and remission in roughly 8.

Sequencing of TCR beta, carried out with a high-throughput approach, was applied to CD8+ and CD4+ T cells from the blood. This CDR3 is 14 amino acids long. Trimming took 6 bases from V and 2 from J, leaving 16 bases between them. Germline V gene data show CDR1 as DFQATT and CDR2 as SNEGSKA (reference sequence). An input of about 0.5 to 1 ug of RNA was subjected to reverse transcription using random hexamers. Amplification of TCR beta CDR3 across 54 Vbeta and 13 Jbeta was performed with immunoSEQ multiplex PCR. Each CDR3 protein is one row after TCRdb ran MiXCR on the immunoSEQ multiplex PCR reads. This sample yields approximately 190,000 distinct CDR3 sequences, of which about 94% are seen a single time; 0.098% belongs to the top ten.

V gene TRBV20-1 combines with J gene TRBJ2-5; no definite D call. What was sequenced was CD4+ T cells from PBMCs. The sequence was collected from a human donor with Susac syndrome. This CDR3 reads CSASPLGVQETQYF. The CDR3 coding sequence is TGCAGTGCGAGCCCCCTTGGGGTTCAAGAGACCCAGTACTTC.